The source of this TCR beta chain is a study of blood T cell repertoires in COVID-19. The overall study: Sample material is recorded as cDNA or gDNA derived from T cells, B-cell-depleted T cells, or PBMCs.

Germline V gene data show CDR1 as LGHDT and CDR2 as YNNKEL (reference sequence). Trimming removed 1 base from V and 6 bases from J, with 14 bases in between. CDR3 length: 15 residues. The data were produced by immunoSEQ multiplex PCR, yet TCRdb's version contains in-frame clones alone and is incomplete. The sample records around 210,000 clones, about 86% being singletons. The origin of this receptor is a woman in her seventies with acute or convalescent COVID-19. This chain links TRBV3-1 (or the pseudogene TRBV3-2) with TRBJ2-3; TRBD2 is a possible D gene (7 bases). Material: peripheral blood. The CDR3 spells CASSQVRGAGDTQYF. The CDR3 DNA reads TGTGCCAGCAGCCAAGTACGGGGGGCAGGGGATACGCAGTATTTT.